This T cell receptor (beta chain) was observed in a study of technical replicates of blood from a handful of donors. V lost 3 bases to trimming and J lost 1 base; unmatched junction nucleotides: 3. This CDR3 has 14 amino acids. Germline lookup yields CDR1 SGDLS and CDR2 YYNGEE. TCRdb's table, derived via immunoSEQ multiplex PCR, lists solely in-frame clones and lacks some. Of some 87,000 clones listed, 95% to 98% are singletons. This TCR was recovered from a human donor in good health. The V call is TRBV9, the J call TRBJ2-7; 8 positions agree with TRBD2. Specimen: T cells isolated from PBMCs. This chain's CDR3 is CASSASGGSYEQYF. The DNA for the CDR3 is TGTGCCAGCAGCGCCTCGGGGGGGTCCTACGAGCAGTACTTC.